The 9 T cell receptor beta chains below all came from one sample that was sequenced in a study of CD8+ T cells in alopecia areata (dated by TCRdb to the late 2010s). This sample's time point label indicates: more than 3 weeks on oral tofacitinib. The sample's treatment or condition label, decoded: oral pan-JAK inhibitor, 5-10 mg twice daily. Library preparation was by the immunoSEQ multiplex PCR assay. To provide template for TCR sequencing, every sample had RNA extracted and reverse transcribed into cDNA. TCRdb stores this immuneACCESS table with in-frame sequences only. Part of the clones is absent; in the studies checked, under half of the shortfall reflects unresolved V genes, and no reason is known for the rest. For this sample there are under 250,000 clones; less than 75% appear just once. In total, the top ten clones hold roughly 1.4% of the sample. Sample: CD4+ T cells sorted from blood, taken at week 4, from a patient treated with tofacitinib. These receptors were collected from a human donor with alopecia areata.

A remark on this clone: Other DNA sequences in this sample translate to the same CDR3. The CDR3 sequence: CSVAQGAYEQYF. The DNA for the CDR3 is TGCAGCGTTGCACAGGGGGCTTACGAGCAGTACTTC. The V and J genes are TRBV29-1 and TRBJ2-7; TRBD1 agrees at 9 bases. Losses at the gene ends were 4 bases for V and 4 bases for J; bases not matched to a gene: 2. CDR1 is SQVTM, CDR2 ANQGSEA, per germline. The CDR3 length is 12 residues.

This sequence joins TRBV14 and TRBJ1-2, with D perhaps TRBD1 (5 bases). V lost 1 base and J 8 bases, leaving 11 bases between the germline ends. Per germline, CDR1 SGHDN and CDR2 FVKESK. The CDR3 has 13 amino acids. CDR3 sequence (DNA): TGTGCCAGCAGCCAAGGGCGGGGGAGCGGCTACACCTTC. Protein sequence: CASSQGRGSGYTF.

The sample holds a few counts of this clone. V usage is TRBV7-2 and J usage is TRBJ1-6, with a possible D match to TRBD1 (5 bases). The CDR3 is 17 residues long. Trimming stripped 5 bases from V and 7 bases from J, with 21 bases between. Germline CDR1 and CDR2: SGHTA and FQGNSA. The CDR3 DNA reads TGTGCCAGCAGCAATATTTTGATCGGGACGGTAAATTCACCCCTCCACTTT. Translation gives CASSNILIGTVNSPLHF.

In this sample, this clone turned up a few times. CDR3 residues: CASSEWATSNEKLFF. The CDR3 DNA reads as TGTGCCAGCAGTGAATGGGCGACCTCTAATGAAAAACTGTTTTTT. This sequence joins TRBV25-1 and TRBJ1-4; D is undetermined. V was shortened by 1 base and J by 3 bases, with 9 bases between the two germline ends. The CDR3 contains 15 residues. The germline V gene encodes CDR1 MGHDK and CDR2 SYGVNS.

The rearrangement uses TRBV30 and TRBJ1-6; 11 nucleotides agree with TRBD1. This CDR3 has 14 residues. J was trimmed by 11 bases and V by 2 bases; bases with no gene match: 5. Germline CDR1 GTSNPN, CDR2 SVGIG (reference sequence). The CDR3 loop is CAWSRDRGNPPLHF. The CDR3 DNA sequence: TGTGCCTGGAGTAGGGACAGGGGGAATCCACCCCTCCACTTT.

This chain links TRBV30 with TRBJ2-6; 8 bases are a match to TRBD2. Germline V lookup: CDR1 GTSNPN, CDR2 SVGIG (reference sequence). The CDR3 runs 12 residues. J lost 15 bases, V lost 3 bases, and 7 bases had no gene match. CDR3 nucleotides: TGTGCCTGGAGCCTACGGGGGGGAAGCCTGACTTTC. The encoded protein is CAWSLRGGSLTF.

V usage is TRBV9 and J usage is TRBJ1-6, with D possibly matching TRBD1 (5 bases). V was cut by 0 bases and J by 9 bases, with 7 bases left in between. CDR3 size: 13 residues. Germline values: CDR1 SGDLS, CDR2 YYNGEE. The CDR3 nucleotides are TGTGCCAGCAGCGTAGAGGGGCGTTCACCCCTCCACTTT. It translates to CASSVEGRSPLHF.

The chain joins TRBV27 to TRBJ1-5; D is unresolved. The germline CDR1 and CDR2 sequences are MNHEY and SMNVEV (reference sequence). The CDR3 contains 19 residues. V lost 0 bases and J 2 bases, leaving 20 bases between the germline ends. The CDR3 sequence is CASSLSIGVGKLGNQPQHF. The CDR3, as DNA: TGTGCCAGCAGTTTATCAATTGGGGTGGGTAAATTGGGCAATCAGCCCCAGCATTTT.

This clone occurred a few times. V and J are TRBV5-6 and TRBJ2-7, with a possible D match to TRBD2 (5 bases). V dropped 0 bases and J dropped 3 bases, with 10 bases sitting between them. The CDR3 has 14 residues. The germline V gene encodes CDR1 SGHDT and CDR2 YYEEEE. DNA of the CDR3: TGTGCCAGCAGCTTGGAGACGGGGTACTACGAGCAGTACTTC. As protein: CASSLETGYYEQYF.